The entry below gives a single T cell receptor beta chain sequence along with its context. Profiled with immunoSEQ multiplex PCR; TCRdb holds only in-frame clones, not every one. The data contain more than 150,000 clones, about 88% of them seen just once; the ten biggest clones take up 0.99%. The entry originates in a study of blood T cell repertoires in COVID-19. V was trimmed by 6 bases and J by 1 base, leaving 17 bases between them. From germline, CDR1 is SGHTS and CDR2 YDEGEE. The CDR3 spans 16 residues. The receptor was derived from a man younger than 35 with acute or convalescent COVID-19. Sequenced sample: peripheral blood. The rearrangement uses TRBV5-8 and TRBJ1-5; a possible D gene is TRBD1 (5 bases). The CDR3 bases are TGTGCCAGCATGCTTGGGTTGGCAGGGAGCAATCAGCCCCAGCATTTT. Translation: CASMLGLAGSNQPQHF.